Given below is one T cell receptor (beta chain) in context. This sample is part of a study of blood T cell repertoires in COVID-19. The CDR3 consists of 14 residues. Deletions cut 5 bases from V and 2 bases from J, with 12 bases between. Germline CDR1 is SEHNR and CDR2 is FQNEAQ (reference sequence). Per the authors' pipeline: Estimates of nucleated cell counts were drawn from the amplification of reference gene primers. This table comes from immunoSEQ multiplex PCR, and its TCRdb copy is limited to in-frame clones, with some not included. For V, J and clone size, that table is used; D and trimming come from the DNA. The profile shows approximately 60,000 clones, more than 75% of them singletons.

The sequence came from a woman older than 75 with acute or convalescent COVID-19. What was sequenced was peripheral blood. The chain carries TRBV7-9 and TRBJ1-2; no firm D call. CDR3 amino acids: CASSPPDWNYGYTF. CDR3 coding DNA: TGTGCCAGCAGCCCCCCGGACTGGAACTATGGCTACACCTTC.